Given below is one TCR beta chain in context. This record belongs to a study of glioma-infiltrating T cells. The iRepertoire nested amplicon-rescue multiplex PCR amplified TCR alpha and beta CDR3s from RNA. Via MiXCR, TCRdb re-called the multiplex PCR reads, giving one row per CDR3 protein. This table has about 110,000 distinct CDR3 sequences, under 30% appearing once. Trimming took 5 bases from V and 10 from J; bases not matched to a gene: 12. Germline V lookup: CDR1 SEHNR, CDR2 FQNEAQ (reference sequence). This CDR3 is 15 amino acids long. The sample was glioma tissue, nonneoplastic brain tissue, or PBMCs (not recorded which). This sequence originates from a human donor with low-grade glioma or glioblastoma, undergoing nonglioma brain surgery, or in good health (not recorded which). The V call is TRBV7-9, the J call TRBJ2-3, with 10 bases lining up with TRBD1. CDR3 amino acids: CASSPRDRGAPAQYF. The CDR3 bases are TGTGCCAGCAGCCCCCGGGACAGGGGTGCTCCCGCGCAGTATTTT.